These T cell receptor beta chains were read from a single sample in a study of blood T cell repertoires in COVID-19. The table came from immunoSEQ multiplex PCR; TCRdb's copy has only in-frame clones and leaves some out. This table has approximately 300,000 clones, approximately 84% appearing once. Sequenced: PBMCs or T cells enriched from blood (not recorded which). The receptors originated from a young woman who had recovered from COVID-19. The CDR3 runs from the conserved cysteine through the conserved F or W. Each record gives: D gene, clone size, J gene, V gene, CDR3 protein, CDR3 DNA. D genes are given only for firm matches. Only some rows state a clone size, as once, few, many or a class for expanded clones.

D: TRBD2; size: NA; J: TRBJ2-2; V: TRBV6-5; CDR3: CASSYSSGVWTGELFF; DNA: TGTGCCAGCAGTTACTCGAGCGGGGTTTGGACCGGGGAGCTGTTTTTT
D: TRBD1; size: NA; J: TRBJ1-1; V: TRBV5-1; CDR3: CASSLAWDRVSLNTEAFF; DNA: TGCGCCAGCAGCTTGGCCTGGGACAGGGTCTCACTGAACACTGAAGCTTTCTTT
D: TRBD1; size: NA; J: TRBJ2-2; V: TRBV19; CDR3: CASSIVAGGTGELFF; DNA: TGTGCCAGTAGTATAGTAGCAGGGGGCACCGGGGAGCTGTTTTTT
D: NA; size: NA; J: TRBJ1-5; V: TRBV6-5; CDR3: CASKVTQGLRQPQHF; DNA: TGTGCCAGCAAGGTGACCCAGGGTCTACGGCAGCCCCAGCATTTT
D: NA; size: NA; J: TRBJ2-1; V: TRBV7-9; CDR3: CASSSTVNEQFF; DNA: TGTGCCAGCAGCTCGACTGTCAATGAGCAGTTCTTC
D: TRBD2; size: NA; J: TRBJ2-1; V: TRBV5-1; CDR3: CASSLASGSYNEQFF; DNA: TGCGCCAGCAGCTTGGCTAGCGGCTCCTACAATGAGCAGTTCTTC
D: TRBD2; size: NA; J: TRBJ2-7; V: TRBV5-6; CDR3: CASSYRGSGRNRVGEQYF; DNA: TGTGCCAGCAGCTACCGTGGTAGCGGGAGAAATAGGGTGGGCGAGCAGTACTTC
D: TRBD1; size: NA; J: TRBJ1-5; V: TRBV4-2; CDR3: CASSHREGQGGFNQPQHF; DNA: TGTGCCAGCAGCCATCGCGAGGGACAGGGCGGATTCAATCAGCCCCAGCATTTT
D: TRBD1; size: NA; J: TRBJ1-4; V: TRBV6-5; CDR3: CASSSDRENEKLFF; DNA: TGTGCCAGCAGTTCGGACAGGGAAAATGAAAAACTGTTTTTT
D: NA; size: NA; J: TRBJ1-6; V: TRBV19; CDR3: CASSIDNRVGSPLHF; DNA: TGTGCCAGTAGTATCGATAACAGGGTTGGATCACCCCTCCACTTT
D: TRBD1; size: NA; J: TRBJ2-1; V: TRBV19; CDR3: CATRPGTGADNEQFF; DNA: TGTGCCACTCGCCCCGGGACAGGGGCCGACAATGAGCAGTTCTTC
D: NA; size: NA; J: TRBJ2-7; V: TRBV28; CDR3: CASKDGSSYEQYF; DNA: TGTGCCAGCAAGGACGGGAGCTCCTACGAGCAGTACTTC
D: TRBD1; size: NA; J: TRBJ2-2; V: TRBV11-3; CDR3: CASSRPGTGGTGELFF; DNA: TGTGCCAGCAGCCGGCCCGGGACAGGGGGGACCGGGGAGCTGTTTTTT
D: NA; size: NA; J: TRBJ1-4; V: TRBV29-1; CDR3: CSVAYNSHEKLFF; DNA: TGCAGCGTTGCGTATAACAGTCATGAAAAACTGTTTTTT
D: TRBD2; size: NA; J: TRBJ2-7; V: TRBV6-4; CDR3: CASSEGAGSSYEQYF; DNA: TGTGCCAGCAGTGAAGGAGCGGGAAGCTCCTACGAGCAGTACTTC
D: TRBD2; size: NA; J: TRBJ2-3; V: TRBV10-1; CDR3: CASSDWLAGDQDTQYF; DNA: TGCGCCAGCAGTGACTGGCTAGCGGGAGATCAAGATACGCAGTATTTT
D: TRBD2; size: NA; J: TRBJ2-1; V: TRBV10-3; CDR3: CAISDSLGGSTNEQFF; DNA: TGTGCCATCAGTGATTCTCTTGGCGGGAGCACCAATGAGCAGTTCTTC
D: NA; size: NA; J: TRBJ2-5; V: TRBV5-1; CDR3: CASSPQLGGGETQYF; DNA: TGCGCCAGCAGCCCGCAATTGGGAGGAGGGGAGACCCAGTACTTC
D: NA; size: NA; J: TRBJ1-1; V: TRBV28; CDR3: CASSSPGQLAFF; DNA: TGTGCCAGCAGTTCGCCCGGACAGTTGGCTTTCTTT
D: NA; size: NA; J: TRBJ1-2; V: TRBV15; CDR3: CATSSGENYGYTF; DNA: TGTGCCACCAGTTCCGGGGAGAACTATGGCTACACCTTC
D: NA; size: NA; J: TRBJ1-1; V: TRBV5-1; CDR3: CASSFGGFTEAFF; DNA: TGCGCCAGCAGCTTTGGAGGGTTCACTGAAGCTTTCTTT
D: TRBD1; size: NA; J: TRBJ1-2; V: TRBV6-5; CDR3: CASSTGGTDGYTF; DNA: TGTGCCAGCTCGACAGGGGGGACCGATGGCTACACCTTC
D: TRBD1; size: NA; J: TRBJ1-2; V: TRBV6-5; CDR3: CASSYSVGQGAQGYTF; DNA: TGTGCCAGCAGTTACTCGGTCGGACAGGGGGCGCAGGGCTACACCTTC
D: NA; size: once; J: TRBJ2-3; V: TRBV2; CDR3: CASSPGRSTDTQYF; DNA: TGTGCCAGCAGCCCTGGGAGAAGCACAGATACGCAGTATTTT
D: NA; size: NA; J: TRBJ1-1; V: TRBV29-1; CDR3: CSVSKVRGRGTEAFF; DNA: TGCAGCGTCTCAAAGGTTCGGGGTCGAGGAACTGAAGCTTTCTTT
D: NA; size: NA; J: TRBJ1-1; V: TRBV12-3/TRBV12-4; CDR3: CASRVTGEAFF; DNA: TGTGCCAGCAGGGTAACAGGGGAAGCTTTCTTT
D: NA; size: NA; J: TRBJ1-2; V: TRBV7-2; CDR3: CASSLVVQENYGYTF; DNA: TGTGCCAGCAGCTTAGTGGTACAGGAGAACTATGGCTACACCTTC
D: TRBD2; size: NA; J: TRBJ2-7; V: TRBV28; CDR3: CASSLGGAGSYEQYF; DNA: TGTGCCAGCAGTTTGGGGGGAGCGGGATCCTACGAGCAGTACTTC
D: NA; size: NA; J: TRBJ1-2; V: TRBV9; CDR3: CASSVEAALGGVKDGYTF; DNA: TGTGCCAGCAGCGTAGAAGCTGCCCTCGGGGGGGTAAAGGATGGCTACACCTTC
D: TRBD2; size: NA; J: TRBJ2-7; V: TRBV6-5; CDR3: CASGKGTSERGEQYF; DNA: TGTGCCAGTGGCAAAGGGACTAGCGAACGAGGTGAGCAGTACTTC
D: TRBD1; size: NA; J: TRBJ1-2; V: TRBV6-5; CDR3: CASSYSDRAPVYGYTF; DNA: TGTGCCAGCAGTTACTCGGACAGGGCGCCCGTTTATGGCTACACCTTC
D: NA; size: few; J: TRBJ2-2; V: TRBV29-1; CDR3: CSVGQGEAGELFF; DNA: TGCAGCGTTGGGCAGGGTGAAGCCGGGGAGCTGTTTTTT
D: TRBD1; size: NA; J: TRBJ1-2; V: TRBV6-5; CDR3: CASSYSEAGGHYGYTF; DNA: TGTGCCAGCAGTTACTCCGAGGCAGGGGGCCACTATGGCTACACCTTC
D: TRBD1; size: NA; J: TRBJ1-4; V: TRBV5-1; CDR3: CASSITGGKLFF; DNA: TGCGCCAGCAGCATTACAGGGGGGAAACTGTTTTTT
D: TRBD1; size: NA; J: TRBJ1-1; V: TRBV4-1; CDR3: CASSPGQGYTEAFF; DNA: TGCGCCAGCAGCCCGGGACAGGGCTACACTGAAGCTTTCTTT
D: NA; size: NA; J: TRBJ2-1; V: TRBV24-1; CDR3: CATSDPSSSYNEQFF; DNA: TGTGCCACCAGTGACCCCTCGAGCTCCTACAATGAGCAGTTCTTC
D: TRBD1; size: NA; J: TRBJ1-4; V: TRBV5-1; CDR3: CASSGRTGSEKLFF; DNA: TGCGCCAGCAGTGGTAGGACAGGGAGTGAAAAACTGTTTTTT
D: TRBD2; size: once; J: TRBJ2-2; V: TRBV30; CDR3: CAWKRGTHTGELFF; DNA: TGTGCCTGGAAGCGGGGGACACACACCGGGGAGCTGTTTTTT
D: TRBD1; size: NA; J: TRBJ1-1; V: TRBV7-2; CDR3: CASTPGTGGIRGAFF; DNA: TGTGCCAGCACCCCCGGGACAGGGGGCATACGAGGAGCTTTCTTT
D: TRBD1; size: NA; J: TRBJ2-7; V: TRBV4-1; CDR3: CASSFQQGYEQYF; DNA: TGCGCCAGCAGCTTCCAACAGGGGTACGAGCAGTACTTC
D: NA; size: NA; J: TRBJ2-5; V: TRBV12-3/TRBV12-4; CDR3: CASSLSQEETQYF; DNA: TGTGCCAGCAGTTTGTCGCAGGAAGAGACCCAGTACTTC